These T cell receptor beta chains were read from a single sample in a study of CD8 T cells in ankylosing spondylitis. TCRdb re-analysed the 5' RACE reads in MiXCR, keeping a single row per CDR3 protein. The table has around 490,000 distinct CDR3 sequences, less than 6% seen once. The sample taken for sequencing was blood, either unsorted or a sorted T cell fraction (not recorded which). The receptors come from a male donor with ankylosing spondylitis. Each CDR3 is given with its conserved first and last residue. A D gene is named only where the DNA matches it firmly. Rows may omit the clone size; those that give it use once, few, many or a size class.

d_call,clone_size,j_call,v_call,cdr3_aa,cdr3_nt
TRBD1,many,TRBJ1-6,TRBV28,CASSDGTGGDSPLHF,TGTGCCAGCAGTGATGGGACAGGGGGCGATTCACCCCTCCACTTT
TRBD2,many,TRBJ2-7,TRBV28,CASRISGGSYEQYF,TGTGCCAGCAGAATTAGCGGGGGTTCCTACGAGCAGTACTTC
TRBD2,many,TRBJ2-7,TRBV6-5,CASSYASGRAGYEQYF,TGTGCCAGCAGTTACGCTAGCGGGAGGGCTGGATACGAGCAGTACTTC
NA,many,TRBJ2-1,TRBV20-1,CSARVASSYNEQFF,TGCAGTGCTAGAGTGGCTAGCTCCTACAATGAGCAGTTCTTC
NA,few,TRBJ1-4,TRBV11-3,CASSQGPPPGKLFF,TGTGCCAGCAGCCAGGGGCCCCCGCCTGGAAAACTGTTTTTT
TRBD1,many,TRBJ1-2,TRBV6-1,CASSDGPGGYGYTF,TGTGCCAGCAGTGATGGTCCAGGGGGCTATGGCTACACCTTC
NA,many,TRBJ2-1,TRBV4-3,CASSQDWRDSYNEQFF,TGCGCCAGCAGCCAAGACTGGCGGGACTCCTACAATGAGCAGTTCTTC
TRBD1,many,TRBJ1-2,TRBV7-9,CASSLGTGTGFNYGYTF,TGTGCCAGCAGCTTAGGGACCGGGACAGGTTTTAACTATGGCTACACCTTC
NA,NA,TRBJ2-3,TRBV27,CASKVAASTDTQYF,TGTGCCAGCAAGGTCGCAGCTAGCACAGATACGCAGTATTTT
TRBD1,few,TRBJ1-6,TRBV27,CASSSYSGTGLSPLHF,TGTGCCAGCAGTTCTTACTCCGGGACAGGGCTTTCACCCCTCCACTTT
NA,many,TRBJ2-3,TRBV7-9,CASSRGDTQYF,TGTGCCAGCAGCCGAGGAGATACGCAGTATTTT
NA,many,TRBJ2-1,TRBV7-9,CASRAGDRLYNEQFF,TGTGCCAGCCGCGCGGGGGACAGGCTCTACAATGAGCAGTTCTTC
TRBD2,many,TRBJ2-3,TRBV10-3,CATRGTSGTGTDTQYF,TGTGCCACGCGGGGGACTAGCGGGACGGGAACAGATACGCAGTATTTT
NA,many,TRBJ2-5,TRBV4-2,CASSQGAGQETQYF,TGTGCCAGCAGCCAAGGGGCCGGCCAAGAGACCCAGTACTTC
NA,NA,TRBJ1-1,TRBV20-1,CSARSAPNTEAFF,TGCAGTGCTAGATCGGCACCGAACACTGAAGCTTTCTTT
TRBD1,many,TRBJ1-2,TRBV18,CASSPGTGYGYTF,TGTGCCAGCAGCCCCGGGACAGGGTATGGCTACACCTTC
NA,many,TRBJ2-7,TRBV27,CASSLKGGHYEQYF,TGTGCCAGCAGTTTAAAAGGGGGACATTACGAGCAGTACTTC
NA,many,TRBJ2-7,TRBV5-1,CASSQLGGYSYEQYF,TGCGCCAGCAGCCAATTAGGGGGATATTCCTACGAGCAGTACTTC
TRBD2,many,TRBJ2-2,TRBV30,CAWSGLAGVGGELFF,TGTGCCTGGAGTGGTCTAGCGGGGGTTGGTGGGGAGCTGTTTTTT
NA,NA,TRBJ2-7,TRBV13,CASSRGTGYRGEQYF,TGTGCCAGCAGCCGTGGGACGGGGTATCGTGGTGAGCAGTACTTC
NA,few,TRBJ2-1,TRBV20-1,CSATNSKSSYNEQFF,TGCAGTGCTACAAACTCTAAGAGCTCCTACAATGAGCAGTTCTTC
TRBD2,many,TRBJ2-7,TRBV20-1,CSARGFGLAGGSYEQYF,TGCAGTGCTAGAGGGTTTGGACTAGCGGGGGGGTCCTACGAGCAGTACTTC
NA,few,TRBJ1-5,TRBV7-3,CASSAYNQPQHF,TGTGCCAGCAGTGCTTATAATCAGCCCCAGCATTTT
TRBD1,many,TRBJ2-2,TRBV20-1,CSARDRRQGDTGELFF,TGCAGTGCTAGAGATCGAAGGCAGGGGGACACCGGGGAGCTGTTTTTT
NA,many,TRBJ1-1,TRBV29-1,CSVGDGDTEAFF,TGCAGCGTTGGAGACGGAGACACTGAAGCTTTCTTT
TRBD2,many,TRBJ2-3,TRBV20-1,CSARAPGLAFTDTQYF,TGCAGTGCTAGAGCACCGGGACTAGCGTTCACAGATACGCAGTATTTT
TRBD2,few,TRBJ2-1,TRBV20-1,CSARVSGSSHEQFF,TGCAGTGCTAGAGTGAGCGGGAGTAGTCATGAGCAGTTCTTC
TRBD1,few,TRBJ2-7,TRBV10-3,CAISEMDRGLYEQYF,TGTGCCATCAGTGAGATGGACAGGGGCCTTTACGAGCAGTACTTC
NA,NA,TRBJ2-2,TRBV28,CASSLLQATGELFF,TGTGCCAGCAGTTTATTGCAGGCCACCGGGGAGCTGTTTTTT
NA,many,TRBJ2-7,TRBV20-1,CSARPRLERYEQYF,TGCAGTGCTAGGCCGCGGCTAGAGAGATACGAGCAGTACTTC
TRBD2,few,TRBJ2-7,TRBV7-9,CASSLGVAGHTYEQYF,TGTGCCAGCAGCTTAGGGGTAGCGGGACATACCTACGAGCAGTACTTC
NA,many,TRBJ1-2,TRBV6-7,CASIATDNYGYTF,TGTGCCAGCATCGCGACAGACAACTATGGCTACACCTTC
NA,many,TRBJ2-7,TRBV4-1,CASSHFGLDYEQYF,TGCGCCAGCAGCCACTTCGGCCTAGACTACGAGCAGTACTTC
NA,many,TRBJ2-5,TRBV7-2,CASSLGAETQYF,TGTGCCAGCAGCCTGGGGGCAGAGACCCAGTACTTC
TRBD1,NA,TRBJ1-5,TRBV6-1,CASMRLDRGLSDQPQHF,TGTGCCAGCATGAGACTCGACAGGGGGCTTAGTGATCAGCCCCAGCATTTT
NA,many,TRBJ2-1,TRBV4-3,CASSQDLAGEQFF,TGCGCCAGCAGCCAAGACCTTGCCGGTGAGCAGTTCTTC
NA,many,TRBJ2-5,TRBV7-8,CASSPVRAQYF,TGTGCCAGCAGCCCCGTTCGGGCCCAGTACTTC
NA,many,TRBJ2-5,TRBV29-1,CSVERYQETQYF,TGCAGCGTAGAGCGGTACCAAGAGACCCAGTACTTC
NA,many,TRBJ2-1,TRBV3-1,CASSQENEDEQFF,TGTGCCAGCAGCCAAGAAAACGAGGATGAGCAGTTCTTC
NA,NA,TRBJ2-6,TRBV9,CASSVAGPGANVLTF,TGTGCCAGCAGCGTAGCTGGGCCTGGGGCCAACGTCCTGACTTTC
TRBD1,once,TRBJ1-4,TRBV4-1,CASSLRQGRGLFF,TGCGCCAGCAGCCTACGACAGGGGCGCGGACTGTTTTTT
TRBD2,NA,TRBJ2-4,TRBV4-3,CASSLNAAGGGYIQYF,TGCGCCAGCAGCCTAAACGCAGCGGGGGGCGGGTACATTCAGTACTTC
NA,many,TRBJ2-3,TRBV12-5,CASGLHITSSASTDTQYF,TGTGCTAGTGGTCTACACATTACTAGCAGCGCTAGCACAGATACGCAGTATTTT
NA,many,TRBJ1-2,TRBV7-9,CASSLSRGRDGYTF,TGTGCCAGCAGCTTAAGCAGGGGAAGGGATGGCTACACCTTC
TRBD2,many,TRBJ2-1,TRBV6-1,CASQRAGAGNEQFF,TGTGCCAGCCAACGAGCGGGAGCGGGGAATGAGCAGTTCTTC
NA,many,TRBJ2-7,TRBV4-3,CASSQDLKGPYEQYF,TGCGCCAGCAGCCAGGACCTGAAGGGCCCCTACGAGCAGTACTTC
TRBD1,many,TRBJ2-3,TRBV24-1,CATSDFSRGSTQYF,TGTGCCACCAGTGATTTCAGCAGGGGGAGTACGCAGTATTTT
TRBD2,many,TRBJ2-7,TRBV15,CATKRRGEKVDEQYF,TGTGCCACCAAGCGACGGGGGGAAAAAGTAGACGAGCAGTACTTC
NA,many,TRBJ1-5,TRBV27,CASRGVGDQPQHF,TGTGCCAGCAGGGGGGTGGGGGATCAGCCCCAGCATTTT
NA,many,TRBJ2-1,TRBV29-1,CSVEGGAGASYNEQFF,TGCAGCGTTGAAGGCGGGGCAGGGGCGTCCTACAATGAGCAGTTCTTC
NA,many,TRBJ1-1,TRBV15,CATSRGQVMNTEAFF,TGTGCCACCAGCAGAGGACAGGTAATGAACACTGAAGCTTTCTTT
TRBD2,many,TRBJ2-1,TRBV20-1,CSARGGGRYNEQFF,TGCAGTGCTAGAGGGGGGGGGAGGTACAATGAGCAGTTCTTC
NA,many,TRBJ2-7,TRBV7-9,CASSLESWEQYF,TGTGCCAGCAGCTTAGAGTCTTGGGAGCAGTACTTC
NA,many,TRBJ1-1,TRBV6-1,CASRMQGYIGTEAFF,TGTGCCAGCAGGATGCAGGGGTATATTGGCACTGAAGCTTTCTTT
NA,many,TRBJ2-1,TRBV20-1,CSASEAGEQFF,TGCAGTGCTAGTGAGGCAGGAGAGCAGTTCTTC